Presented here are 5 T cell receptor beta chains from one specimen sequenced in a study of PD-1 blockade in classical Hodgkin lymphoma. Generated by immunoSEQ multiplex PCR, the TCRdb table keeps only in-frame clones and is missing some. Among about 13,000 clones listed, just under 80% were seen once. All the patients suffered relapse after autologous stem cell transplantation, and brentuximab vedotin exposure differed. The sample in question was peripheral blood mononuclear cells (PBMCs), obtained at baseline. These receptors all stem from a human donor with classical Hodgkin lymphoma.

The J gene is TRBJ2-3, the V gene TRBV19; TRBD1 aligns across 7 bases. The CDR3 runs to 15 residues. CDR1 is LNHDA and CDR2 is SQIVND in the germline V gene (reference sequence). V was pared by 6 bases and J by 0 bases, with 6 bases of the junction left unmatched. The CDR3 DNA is TGTGCCAGTAGAAACGGACAGGCTAGCACAGATACGCAGTATTTT. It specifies CASRNGQASTDTQYF.

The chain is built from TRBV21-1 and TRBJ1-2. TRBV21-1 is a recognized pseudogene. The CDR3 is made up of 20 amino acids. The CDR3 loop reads CASSKRPFWGNASANYGYTF. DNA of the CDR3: TGTGCCAGCAGCAAAAGACCTTTCTGGGGGAATGCATCAGCTAACTATGGCTACACCTTC.

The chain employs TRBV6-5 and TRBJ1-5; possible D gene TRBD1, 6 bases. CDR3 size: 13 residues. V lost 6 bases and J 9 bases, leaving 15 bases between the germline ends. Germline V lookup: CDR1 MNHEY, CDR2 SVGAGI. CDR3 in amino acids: CASREQGMGPQHF. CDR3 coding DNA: TGTGCCAGCAGAGAACAGGGAATGGGGCCCCAGCATTTT.

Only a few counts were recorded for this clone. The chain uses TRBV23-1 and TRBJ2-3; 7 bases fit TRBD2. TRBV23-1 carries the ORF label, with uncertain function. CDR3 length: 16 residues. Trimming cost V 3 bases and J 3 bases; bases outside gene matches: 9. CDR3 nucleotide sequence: TGCGCCAGCAGTCAGTCGGGGGGAGGGGAGACAGATACGCAGTATTTT. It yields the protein CASSQSGGGETDTQYF.

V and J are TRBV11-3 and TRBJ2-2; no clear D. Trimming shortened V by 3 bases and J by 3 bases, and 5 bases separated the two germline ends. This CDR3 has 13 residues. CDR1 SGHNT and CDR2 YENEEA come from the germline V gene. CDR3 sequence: CASSLKDTGELFF. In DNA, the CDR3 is TGTGCCAGCAGCTTGAAGGACACCGGGGAGCTGTTTTTT.